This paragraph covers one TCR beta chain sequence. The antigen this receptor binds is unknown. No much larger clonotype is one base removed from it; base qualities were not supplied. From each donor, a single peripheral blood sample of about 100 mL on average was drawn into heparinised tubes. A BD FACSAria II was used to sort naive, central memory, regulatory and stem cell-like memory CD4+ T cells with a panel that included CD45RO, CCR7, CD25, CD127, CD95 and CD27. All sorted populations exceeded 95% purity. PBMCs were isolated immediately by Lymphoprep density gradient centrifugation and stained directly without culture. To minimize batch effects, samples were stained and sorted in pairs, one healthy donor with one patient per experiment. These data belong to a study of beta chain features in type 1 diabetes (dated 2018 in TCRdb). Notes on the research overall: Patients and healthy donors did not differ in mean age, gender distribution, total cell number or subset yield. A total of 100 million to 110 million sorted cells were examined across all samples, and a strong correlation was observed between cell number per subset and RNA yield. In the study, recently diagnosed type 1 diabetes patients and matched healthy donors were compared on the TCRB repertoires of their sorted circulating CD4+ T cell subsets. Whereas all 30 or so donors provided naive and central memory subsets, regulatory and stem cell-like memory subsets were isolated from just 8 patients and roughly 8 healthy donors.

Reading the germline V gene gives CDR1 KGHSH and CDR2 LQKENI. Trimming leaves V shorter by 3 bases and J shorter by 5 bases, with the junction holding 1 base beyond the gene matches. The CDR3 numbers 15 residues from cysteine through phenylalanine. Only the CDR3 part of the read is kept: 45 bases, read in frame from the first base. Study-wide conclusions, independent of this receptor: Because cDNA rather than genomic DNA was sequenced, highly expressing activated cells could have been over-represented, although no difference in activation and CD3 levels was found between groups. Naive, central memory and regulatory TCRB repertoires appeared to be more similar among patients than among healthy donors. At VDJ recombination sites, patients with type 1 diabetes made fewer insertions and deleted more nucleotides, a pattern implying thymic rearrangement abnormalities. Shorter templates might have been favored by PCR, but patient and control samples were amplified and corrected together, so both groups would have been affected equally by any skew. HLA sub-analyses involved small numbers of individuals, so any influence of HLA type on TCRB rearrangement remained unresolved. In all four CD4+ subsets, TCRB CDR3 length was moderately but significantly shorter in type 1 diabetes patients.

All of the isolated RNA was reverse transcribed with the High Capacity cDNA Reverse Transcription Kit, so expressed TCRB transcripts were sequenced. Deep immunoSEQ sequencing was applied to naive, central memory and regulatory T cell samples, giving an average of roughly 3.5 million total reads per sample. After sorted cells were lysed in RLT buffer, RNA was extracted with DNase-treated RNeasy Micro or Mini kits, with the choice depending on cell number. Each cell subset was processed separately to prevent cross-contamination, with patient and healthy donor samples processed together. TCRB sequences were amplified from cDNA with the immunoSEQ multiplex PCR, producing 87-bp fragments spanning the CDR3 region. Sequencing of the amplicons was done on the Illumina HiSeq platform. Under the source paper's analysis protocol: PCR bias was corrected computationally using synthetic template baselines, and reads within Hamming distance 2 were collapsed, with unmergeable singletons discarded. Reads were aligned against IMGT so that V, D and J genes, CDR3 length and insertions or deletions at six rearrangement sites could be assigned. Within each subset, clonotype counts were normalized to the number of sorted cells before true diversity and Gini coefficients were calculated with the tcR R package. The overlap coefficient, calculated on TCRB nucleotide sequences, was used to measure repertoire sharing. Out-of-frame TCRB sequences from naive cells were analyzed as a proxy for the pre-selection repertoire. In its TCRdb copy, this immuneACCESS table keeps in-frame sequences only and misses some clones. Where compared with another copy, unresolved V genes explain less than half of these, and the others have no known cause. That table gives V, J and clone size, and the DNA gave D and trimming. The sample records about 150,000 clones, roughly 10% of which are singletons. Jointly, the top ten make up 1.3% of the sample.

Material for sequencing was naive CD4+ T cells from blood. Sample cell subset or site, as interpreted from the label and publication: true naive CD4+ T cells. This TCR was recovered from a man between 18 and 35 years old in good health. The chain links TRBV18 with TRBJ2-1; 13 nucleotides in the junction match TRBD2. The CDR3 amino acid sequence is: CASSPGLAGNNEQFF. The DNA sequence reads TGTGCCAGCTCACCGGGACTAGCGGGGAACAATGAGCAGTTCTTC.